Listed below are T cell receptor beta chains from one sample, sequenced in a study of T-cell memory formation after mild COVID-19. MiXCR, run by TCRdb on the 5' RACE reads, gives a single entry per CDR3 protein. This table has 190,000 or so distinct CDR3 sequences, 27% appearing once. Sequenced input: PBMCs or a T cell subset sorted from them (not recorded which). These TCRs come from an adult woman who had mild COVID-19 (a few samples of this study predate the infection). Cell type and time point are not known. Both conserved end residues are part of each CDR3. Expanded clones get a size class; other rows say once, few or many, or leave the size out.

TRBV7-9	few	TRBJ2-6	CASSLPGVGLAGANVLTF
TRBV4-1	many	TRBJ2-5	CASSQAPAGQGKTQYF
TRBV5-1	few	TRBJ2-1	CASSLDLAGAYEQFF
TRBV20-1	.	TRBJ2-7	CSADGTPYEQYF
TRBV20-1	few	TRBJ2-3	CSARGAGSTDTQYF
TRBV7-9	.	TRBJ2-3	CASSLAGGQETDTQYF
TRBV5-1	.	TRBJ2-7	CASSLDRPPNEQYF
TRBV24-1	few	TRBJ2-2	CATSDNQGIGELFF
TRBV10-3	.	TRBJ2-7	CAIKGSGLYEQYF
TRBV15	.	TRBJ2-7	CATSRKRTSGPYEQYF
TRBV5-1	.	TRBJ2-3	CASRREEGGITDTQYF
TRBV4-3	.	TRBJ1-2	CASSQEEGYGYTF
TRBV6-6	.	TRBJ2-6	CASRGFSGANVLTF
TRBV9	.	TRBJ2-1	CASSVVTGGANEQFF
TRBV5-1	few	TRBJ2-7	CASSLEAQGKAYEQYF
TRBV9	.	TRBJ2-1	CASSVVSGSSNEQFF
TRBV5-1	few	TRBJ2-7	CASSFLGDDYEQYF
TRBV7-8	few	TRBJ1-2	CASSTGQAYGYTF
TRBV20-1	.	TRBJ2-7	CSAIGTGIHEQYF
TRBV24-1	few	TRBJ2-1	CATSVDTYNEQFF
TRBV9	once	TRBJ2-3	CASSSTSGSPQRDTQYF
TRBV2	.	TRBJ1-2	CASSRLEDGYTF
TRBV6-1	.	TRBJ2-3	CAGQRTTGIFTDTQYF
TRBV18	once	TRBJ1-1	CASSPLRPRTEAFF
TRBV11-2	once	TRBJ1-3	CASSLDFTGGNTIYF
TRBV27	.	TRBJ2-3	CAPRRETGSRDTQYF
TRBV7-3	few	TRBJ2-1	CASSLTSDNEQFF
TRBV25-1	.	TRBJ2-7	CASSDYTPLRDRVGYEQYF
TRBV19	.	TRBJ1-1	CASTNRENTEAFF
TRBV20-1	many	TRBJ2-7	CSARRPGQDYEQYF
TRBV7-3	large	TRBJ2-1	CASSLGSPVGRNNEQFF
TRBV29-1	.	TRBJ1-2	CSGGTGEGYTF
TRBV7-9	few	TRBJ2-7	CASSHRDHSYEQYF
TRBV12-3/TRBV12-4	.	TRBJ2-1	CASSDSGRNEQFF
TRBV5-1	.	TRBJ1-2	CASSLADWRGDGYTF
TRBV3-1	few	TRBJ2-1	CASSPGTSAYEQFF
TRBV7-9	.	TRBJ1-2	CASSSWNVEVGYTF
TRBV24-1	few	TRBJ1-5	CATSDLLGDQPQHF
TRBV5-1	.	TRBJ1-1	CASSLEWAGGRTEAFF
TRBV7-9	few	TRBJ2-7	CASIPLAGVGTESSYEQYF
TRBV6-5	few	TRBJ2-3	CASRSGLTPTQYF
TRBV20-1	few	TRBJ2-4	CSAREGTLAKNIQYF